This TCR beta chain was recorded in a study of blood T cells in healthy people across ages. V lost 0 bases, J lost 0 bases, and 9 bases lay in between. The CDR3 spans 16 residues. From germline, CDR1 is LGHNA and CDR2 YSLEER. With a J-beta primer mix and a sample-barcoded 5' primer, a second PCR ran 7 to 11 cycles. A single record per CDR3 protein comes from TCRdb applying MiXCR to the 5' RACE reads. The repertoire holds 450,000 to 650,000 distinct CDR3 sequences, with 24% as singletons. A further study also used this sample, focusing on T cells of mothers and their children.

This TCR was recovered from a boy aged 10-17 years in good health. Sequenced input: blood. V is TRBV4-3 and J is TRBJ1-5, with D perhaps matching TRBD1 (5 bases). This CDR3 is CASSQDYRNSNQPQHF. The CDR3 DNA reads TGCGCCAGCAGCCAAGATTACAGGAATAGCAATCAGCCCCAGCATTTT.